This TCR beta chain was obtained from a study of blood T cell repertoires in COVID-19. Profiling relied on immunoSEQ multiplex PCR, and the TCRdb table lists in-frame clones only, not all of them. The data contain 500,000 or so clones, approximately 90% of them singletons. Those enrolled, adults aged about 18 to 95 years, came from about two dozen US areas. Input material: PBMCs or T cells enriched from blood (not recorded which). This TCR came from a woman aged 18-30 years who had recovered from COVID-19.

As DNA, the CDR3 is TGTGCCAGCTCACCGAGTTCGGGGGATCAGCCCCAGCATTTT. Protein product: CASSPSSGDQPQHF. This chain joins TRBV18 and TRBJ1-5; possible D gene TRBD1, 5 bases. The CDR3 contains 14 residues. V lost 3 bases and J 5 bases, leaving 11 bases between the germline ends. Germline V gene data show CDR1 as KGHSH and CDR2 as LQKENI.